This T cell receptor (beta chain) was sequenced in a study of blood T cell repertoires in COVID-19. The wider study: Collection of acute and convalescent COVID-19 samples took place in the United States, Italy and Spain.

As processed by the authors: How many nucleated cells were present was estimated from reference gene primer amplification. Method: immunoSEQ multiplex PCR; TCRdb's copy keeps in-frame clones and lacks some. V and J calls and clone size are given by that table; D and trimming were obtained from the DNA. The table includes roughly 180,000 clones, 79% detected once. CDR1 is SGHAT, CDR2 FQNNGV, per germline. This CDR3 has 16 residues. With V trimmed by 4 bases and J by 1 base, 7 bases remained unmatched. This sequence was found in a woman aged 55-69 years with COVID-19, enrolled during active disease. The sequencing sample was made of peripheral blood. The rearrangement uses TRBV11-2 and TRBJ2-3; 8 nucleotides agree with TRBD2. DNA of the CDR3: TGTGCCAGCAGCTCACCGGGGGGGAGGGGCACAGATACGCAGTATTTT. Translated, it gives CASSSPGGRGTDTQYF.